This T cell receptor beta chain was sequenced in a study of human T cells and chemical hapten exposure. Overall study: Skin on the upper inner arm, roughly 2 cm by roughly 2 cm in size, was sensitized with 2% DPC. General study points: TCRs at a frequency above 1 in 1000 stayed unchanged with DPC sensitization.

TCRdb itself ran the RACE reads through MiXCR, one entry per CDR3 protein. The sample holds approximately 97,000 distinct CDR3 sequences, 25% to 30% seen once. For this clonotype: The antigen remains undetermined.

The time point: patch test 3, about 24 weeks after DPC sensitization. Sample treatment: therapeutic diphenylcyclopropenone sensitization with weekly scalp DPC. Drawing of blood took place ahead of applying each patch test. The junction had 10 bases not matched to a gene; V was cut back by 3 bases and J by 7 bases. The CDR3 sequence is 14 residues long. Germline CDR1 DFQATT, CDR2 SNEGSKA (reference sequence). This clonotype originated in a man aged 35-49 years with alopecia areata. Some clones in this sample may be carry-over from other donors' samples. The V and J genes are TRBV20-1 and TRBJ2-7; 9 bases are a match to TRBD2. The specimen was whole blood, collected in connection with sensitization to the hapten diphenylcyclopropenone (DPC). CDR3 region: CSASVREGLQEQYF. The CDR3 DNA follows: TGCAGTGCTAGTGTGCGGGAGGGGCTCCAGGAGCAGTACTTC.